The T cell receptor (beta chain) under discussion was sequenced for a study of PD-1 blockade in classical Hodgkin lymphoma. Overall study results and limits: Relapsed/refractory patients reportedly had lower baseline diversity than newly diagnosed patients. Diversity similar to that of newly diagnosed patients was seen at baseline in complete responders. Significant TCR diversity gains by C4D1 occurred in CD4+ but not CD8+ cells. Exclusion was applied to patients who started nivolumab under 1 year after ASCT.

Only one count was recorded for this clone. Antigen unknown. Some clones are missing from TCRdb's copy, which holds only in-frame ones; the method was immunoSEQ multiplex PCR. The sample has almost 100,000 clones, roughly 92% seen once. V shed 5 bases and J shed 7 bases, with 11 bases lying between them. The CDR3 covers 12 residues. CDR1 SGHNT and CDR2 YENEEA come from the germline V gene. Following autologous stem cell transplantation, relapse occurred in every patient, and exposure to brentuximab vedotin varied. V usage is TRBV11-3 and J usage is TRBJ1-2, with D perhaps TRBD1 (5 bases). This TCR was sampled from a human donor with classical Hodgkin lymphoma. The sequences come from peripheral blood mononuclear cells (PBMCs), collected at baseline. Here the CDR3 reads CASSPGLVGYTF. The CDR3 nucleotides are TGTGCCAGCAGCCCGGGGCTTGTTGGCTACACCTTC.